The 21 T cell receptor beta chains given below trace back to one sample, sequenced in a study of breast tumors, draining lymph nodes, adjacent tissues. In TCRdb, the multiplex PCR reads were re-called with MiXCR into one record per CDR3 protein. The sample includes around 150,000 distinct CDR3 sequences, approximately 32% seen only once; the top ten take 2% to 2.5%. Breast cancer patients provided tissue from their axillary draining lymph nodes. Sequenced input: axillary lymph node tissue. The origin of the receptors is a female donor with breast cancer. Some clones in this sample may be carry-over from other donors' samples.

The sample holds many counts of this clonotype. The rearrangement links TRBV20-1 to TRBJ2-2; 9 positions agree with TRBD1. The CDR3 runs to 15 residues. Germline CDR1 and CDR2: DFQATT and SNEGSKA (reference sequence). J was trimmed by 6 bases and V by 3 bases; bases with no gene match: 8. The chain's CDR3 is CSASEGTGIAGELFF. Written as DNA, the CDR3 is TGCAGTGCTAGTGAGGGGACAGGGATCGCCGGGGAGCTGTTTTTT.

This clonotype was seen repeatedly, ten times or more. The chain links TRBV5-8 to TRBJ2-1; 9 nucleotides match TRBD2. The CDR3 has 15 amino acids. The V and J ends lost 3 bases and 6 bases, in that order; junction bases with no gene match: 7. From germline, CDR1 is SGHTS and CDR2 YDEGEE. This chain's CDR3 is CASSSPGLASNEQFF. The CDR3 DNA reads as TGTGCCAGCAGCTCCCCGGGACTAGCATCCAATGAGCAGTTCTTC.

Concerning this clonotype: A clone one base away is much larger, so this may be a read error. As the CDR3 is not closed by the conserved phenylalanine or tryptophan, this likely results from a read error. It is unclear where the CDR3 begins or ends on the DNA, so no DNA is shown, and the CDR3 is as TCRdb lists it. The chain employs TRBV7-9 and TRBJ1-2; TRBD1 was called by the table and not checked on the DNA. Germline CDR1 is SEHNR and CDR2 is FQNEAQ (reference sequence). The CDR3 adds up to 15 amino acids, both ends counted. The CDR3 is CASSPPRQGAYFYPY.

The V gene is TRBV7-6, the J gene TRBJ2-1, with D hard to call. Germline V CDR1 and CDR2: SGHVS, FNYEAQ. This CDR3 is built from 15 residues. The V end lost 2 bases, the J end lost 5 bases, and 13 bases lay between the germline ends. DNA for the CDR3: TGTGCCAGCAGCTTAAACCCCGACCCGAACAATGAGCAGTTCTTC. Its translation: CASSLNPDPNNEQFF.

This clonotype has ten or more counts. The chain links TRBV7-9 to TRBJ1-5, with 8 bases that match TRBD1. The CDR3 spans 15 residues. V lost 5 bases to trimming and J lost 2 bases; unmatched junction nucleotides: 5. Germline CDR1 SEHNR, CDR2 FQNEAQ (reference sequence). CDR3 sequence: CASSKQGDGNQPQHF. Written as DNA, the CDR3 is TGTGCCAGCAGCAAACAGGGGGATGGCAATCAGCCCCAGCATTTT.

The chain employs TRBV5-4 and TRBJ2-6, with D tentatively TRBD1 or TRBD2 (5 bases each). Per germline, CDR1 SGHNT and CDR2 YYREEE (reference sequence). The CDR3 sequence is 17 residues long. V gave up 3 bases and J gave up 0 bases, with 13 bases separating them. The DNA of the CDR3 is TGTGCCAGCAGCTGGGGGACCGGATCCTCTGGGGCCAACGTCCTGACTTTC. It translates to CASSWGTGSSGANVLTF.

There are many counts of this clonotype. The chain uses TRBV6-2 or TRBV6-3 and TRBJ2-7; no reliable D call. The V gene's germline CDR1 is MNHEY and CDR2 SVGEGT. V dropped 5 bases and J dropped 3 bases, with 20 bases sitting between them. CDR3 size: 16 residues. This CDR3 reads CASSHRPATSGYEQYV. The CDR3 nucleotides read TGTGCCAGCAGTCACCGTCCTGCAACCTCGGGCTACGAGCAGTACGTC.

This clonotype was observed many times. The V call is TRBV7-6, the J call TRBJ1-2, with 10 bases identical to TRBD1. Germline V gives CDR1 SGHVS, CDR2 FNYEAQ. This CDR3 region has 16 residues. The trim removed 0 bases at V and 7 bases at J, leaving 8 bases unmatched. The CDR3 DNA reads TGTGCCAGCAGCTTAGCACCGGGACAGGGGTTTCTTGGCTACACCTTC. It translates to CASSLAPGQGFLGYTF.

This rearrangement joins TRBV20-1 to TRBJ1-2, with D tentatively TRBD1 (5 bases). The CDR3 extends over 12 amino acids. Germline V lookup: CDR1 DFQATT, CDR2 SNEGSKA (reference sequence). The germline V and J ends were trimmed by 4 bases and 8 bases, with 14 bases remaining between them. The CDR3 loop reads CSATKGLQGYTF. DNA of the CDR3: TGCAGTGCTACCAAGGGGTTGCAGGGCTACACCTTC.

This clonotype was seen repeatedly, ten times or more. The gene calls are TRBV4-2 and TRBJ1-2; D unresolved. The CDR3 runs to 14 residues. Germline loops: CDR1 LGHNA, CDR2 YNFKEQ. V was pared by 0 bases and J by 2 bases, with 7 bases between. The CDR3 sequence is CASSQDSRNYGYTF. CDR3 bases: TGTGCCAGCAGCCAAGACAGCCGGAACTATGGCTACACCTTC.

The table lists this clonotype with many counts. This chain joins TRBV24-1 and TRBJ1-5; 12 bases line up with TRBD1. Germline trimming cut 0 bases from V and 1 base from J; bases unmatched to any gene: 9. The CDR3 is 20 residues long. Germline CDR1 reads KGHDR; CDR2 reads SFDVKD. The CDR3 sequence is CATSDLRRGQGARSNQPQHF. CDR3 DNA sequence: TGTGCCACCAGTGATTTGCGAAGGGGACAGGGGGCTCGGAGCAATCAGCCCCAGCATTTT.

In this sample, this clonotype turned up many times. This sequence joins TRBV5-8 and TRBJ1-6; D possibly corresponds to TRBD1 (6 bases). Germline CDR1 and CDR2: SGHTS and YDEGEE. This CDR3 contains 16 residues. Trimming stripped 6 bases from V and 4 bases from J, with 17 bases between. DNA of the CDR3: TGTGCCAGCAATCTCAGGGGCCTACCATATAATTCACCCCTCCACTTT. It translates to CASNLRGLPYNSPLHF.

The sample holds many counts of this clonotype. The CDR3 loop is CSARKEALANQPQHF. The CDR3, as DNA: TGCAGTGCTAGAAAAGAGGCCCTAGCCAATCAGCCCCAGCATTTT. V is TRBV20-1 and J is TRBJ1-5; unclear D gene. V gave up 2 bases and J gave up 3 bases, with 14 bases separating them. Germline-derived CDR1 and CDR2 are DFQATT and SNEGSKA (reference sequence). This CDR3 has 15 amino acids.

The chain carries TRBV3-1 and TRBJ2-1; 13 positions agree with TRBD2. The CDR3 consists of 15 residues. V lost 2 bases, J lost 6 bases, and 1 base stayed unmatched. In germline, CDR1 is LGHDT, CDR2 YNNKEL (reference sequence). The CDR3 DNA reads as TGTGCCAGCAGCCAAAGGACTAGCGGGGGCAATGAGCAGTTCTTC. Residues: CASSQRTSGGNEQFF.

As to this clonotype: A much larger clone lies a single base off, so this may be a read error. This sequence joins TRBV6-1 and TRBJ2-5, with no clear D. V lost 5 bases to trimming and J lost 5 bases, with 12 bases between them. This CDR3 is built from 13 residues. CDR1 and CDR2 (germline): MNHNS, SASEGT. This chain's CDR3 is CASSPMYKETQYF. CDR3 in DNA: TGTGCCAGCAGTCCGATGTACAAGGAGACCCAGTACTTC.

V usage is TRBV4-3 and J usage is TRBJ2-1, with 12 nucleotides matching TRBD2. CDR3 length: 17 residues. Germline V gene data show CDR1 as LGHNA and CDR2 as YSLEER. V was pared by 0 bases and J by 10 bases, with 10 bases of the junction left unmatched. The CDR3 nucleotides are TGCGCCAGCAGCCAAGATAGGGGAGCTAGCGGGGGGGCCGAGCAGTTCTTC. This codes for CASSQDRGASGGAEQFF.

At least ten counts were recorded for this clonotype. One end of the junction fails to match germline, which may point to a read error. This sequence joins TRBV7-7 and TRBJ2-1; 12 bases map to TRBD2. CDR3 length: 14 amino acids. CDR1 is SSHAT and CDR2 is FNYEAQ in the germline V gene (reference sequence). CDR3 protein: CASSASSGGGEQFF. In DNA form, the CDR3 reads TGTGCTAGCAGCGCCTCTAGCGGGGGGGGTGAGCAGTTCTTC.

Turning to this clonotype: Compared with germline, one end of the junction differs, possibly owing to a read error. As DNA, the CDR3 is TGTGCCAGCAGTTTCGTGACAACCTACGGGCAGTACTTC. Its protein is CASSFVTTYGQYF. The rearrangement uses TRBV12-3 or TRBV12-4 and TRBJ2-7; no clear D. This CDR3 is 13 amino acids long.

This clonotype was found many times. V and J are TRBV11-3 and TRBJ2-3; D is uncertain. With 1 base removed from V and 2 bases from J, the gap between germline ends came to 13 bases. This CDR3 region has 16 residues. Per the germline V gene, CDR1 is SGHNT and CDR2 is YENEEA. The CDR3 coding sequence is TGTGCCAGCAGCTTAGGAGCTAATCCTACCACAGATACGCAGTATTTT. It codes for CASSLGANPTTDTQYF. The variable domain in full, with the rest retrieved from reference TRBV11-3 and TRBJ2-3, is EAGVVQSPRYKIIEKKQPVAFWCNPISGHNTLYWYLQNLGQGPELLIRYENEEAVDDSQLPKDRFSAERLKGVDSTLKIQPAELGDSAVYLCASSLGANPTTDTQYFGPGTRLTVL.

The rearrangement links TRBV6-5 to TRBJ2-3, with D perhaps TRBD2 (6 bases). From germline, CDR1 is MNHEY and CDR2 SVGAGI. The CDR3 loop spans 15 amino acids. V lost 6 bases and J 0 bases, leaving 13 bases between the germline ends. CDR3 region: CASSSYGTSTDTQYF. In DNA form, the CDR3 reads TGTGCCAGCAGCTCTTACGGGACTAGCACAGATACGCAGTATTTT.

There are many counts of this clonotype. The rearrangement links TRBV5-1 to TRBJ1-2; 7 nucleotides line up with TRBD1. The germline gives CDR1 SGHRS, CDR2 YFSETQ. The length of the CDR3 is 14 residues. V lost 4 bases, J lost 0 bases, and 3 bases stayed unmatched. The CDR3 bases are TGCGCCAGCAGCATGGGACAGCCTAACTATGGCTACACCTTC. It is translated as CASSMGQPNYGYTF.